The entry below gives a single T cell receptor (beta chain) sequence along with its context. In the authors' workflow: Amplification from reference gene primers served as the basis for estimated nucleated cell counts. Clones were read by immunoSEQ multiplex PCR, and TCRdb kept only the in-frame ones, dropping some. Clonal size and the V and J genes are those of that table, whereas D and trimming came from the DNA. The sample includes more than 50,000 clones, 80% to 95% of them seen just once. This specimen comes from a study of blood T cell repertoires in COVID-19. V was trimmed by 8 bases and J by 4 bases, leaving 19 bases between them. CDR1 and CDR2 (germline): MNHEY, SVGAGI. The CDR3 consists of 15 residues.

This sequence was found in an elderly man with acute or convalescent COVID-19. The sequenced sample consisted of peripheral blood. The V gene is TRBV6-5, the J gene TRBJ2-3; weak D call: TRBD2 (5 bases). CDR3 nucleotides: TGTGCCAGCTCCTTCCGGGGAAGGAGTGCAGATACGCAGTATTTT. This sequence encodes CASSFRGRSADTQYF.